This T cell receptor beta chain stems from a study of blood T cells in healthy people across ages. Study-level results: Whereas aged donors had fewer naive CD4+ cells, long-lived donors had more of them and higher diversity.

The CDR3 extends over 18 amino acids. Germline assignment: CDR1 MNHEY and CDR2 SVGAGI. The germline V and J ends were trimmed by 0 bases and 0 bases, with 12 bases remaining between them. Together with a sample-barcoded 5' primer, a J-beta primer mix was included in a second PCR lasting about 6 to 11 cycles. A template-switch adaptor with 12 random nucleotides tagged each cDNA molecule. TCRdb redid the calling of the 5' RACE reads with MiXCR, one entry per CDR3 protein. The sample has approximately 800,000 distinct CDR3 sequences, approximately 65% seen once. Donation came from healthy Caucasian individuals in Russia who were aged 6 to 90. A note on this clonotype: As yet, its antigen is unknown.

The sample taken for sequencing was blood. The source is a man aged 30 to 45 in good health. The rearrangement uses TRBV6-5 and TRBJ2-6, with D possibly TRBD2 on 7 matching bases. Written as DNA, the CDR3 is TGTGCCAGCAGTTACTCGAGGGGGGGTCCCTCTGGGGCCAACGTCCTGACTTTC. Encoded protein: CASSYSRGGPSGANVLTF.